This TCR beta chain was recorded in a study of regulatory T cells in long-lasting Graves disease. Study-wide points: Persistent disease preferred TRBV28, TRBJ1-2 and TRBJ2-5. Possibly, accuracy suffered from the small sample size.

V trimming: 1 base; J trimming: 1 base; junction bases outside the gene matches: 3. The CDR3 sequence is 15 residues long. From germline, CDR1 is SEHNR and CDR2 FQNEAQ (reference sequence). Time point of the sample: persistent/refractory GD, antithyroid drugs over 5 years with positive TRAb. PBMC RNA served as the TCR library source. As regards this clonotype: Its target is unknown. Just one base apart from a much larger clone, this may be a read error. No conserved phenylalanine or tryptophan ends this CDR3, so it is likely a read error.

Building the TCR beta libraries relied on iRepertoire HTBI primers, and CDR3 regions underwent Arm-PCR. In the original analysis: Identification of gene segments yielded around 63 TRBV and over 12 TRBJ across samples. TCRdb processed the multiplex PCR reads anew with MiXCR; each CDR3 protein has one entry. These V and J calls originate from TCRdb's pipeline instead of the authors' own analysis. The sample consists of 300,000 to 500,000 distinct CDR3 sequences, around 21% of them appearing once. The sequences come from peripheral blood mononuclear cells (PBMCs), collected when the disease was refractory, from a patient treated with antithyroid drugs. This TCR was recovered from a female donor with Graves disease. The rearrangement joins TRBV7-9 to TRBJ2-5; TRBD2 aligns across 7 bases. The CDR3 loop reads CASSLVAGAQETQYL. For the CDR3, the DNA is TGTGCCAGCAGCTTAGTGGCGGGAGCCCAAGAGACCCAGTACCTC.